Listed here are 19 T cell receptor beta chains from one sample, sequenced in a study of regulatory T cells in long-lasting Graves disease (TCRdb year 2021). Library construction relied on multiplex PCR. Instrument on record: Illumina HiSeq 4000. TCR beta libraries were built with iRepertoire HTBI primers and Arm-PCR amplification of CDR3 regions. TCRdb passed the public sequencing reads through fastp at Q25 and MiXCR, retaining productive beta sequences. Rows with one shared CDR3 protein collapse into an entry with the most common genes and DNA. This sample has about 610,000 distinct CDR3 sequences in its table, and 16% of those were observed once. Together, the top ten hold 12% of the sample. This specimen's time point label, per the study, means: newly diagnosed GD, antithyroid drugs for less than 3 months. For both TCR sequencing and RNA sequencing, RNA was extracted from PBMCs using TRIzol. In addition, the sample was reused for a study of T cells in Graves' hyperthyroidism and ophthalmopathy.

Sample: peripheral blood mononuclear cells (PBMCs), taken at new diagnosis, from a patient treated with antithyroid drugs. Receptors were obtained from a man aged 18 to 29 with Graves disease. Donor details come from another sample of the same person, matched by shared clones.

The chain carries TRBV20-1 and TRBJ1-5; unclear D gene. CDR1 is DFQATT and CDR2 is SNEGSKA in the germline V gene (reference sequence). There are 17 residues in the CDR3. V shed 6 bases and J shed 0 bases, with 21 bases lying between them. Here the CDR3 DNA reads TGCAGTGCGCCCCGGGATCCCGGTTTAGGTAGCAATCAGCCCCAGCATTTT. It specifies CSAPRDPGLGSNQPQHF.

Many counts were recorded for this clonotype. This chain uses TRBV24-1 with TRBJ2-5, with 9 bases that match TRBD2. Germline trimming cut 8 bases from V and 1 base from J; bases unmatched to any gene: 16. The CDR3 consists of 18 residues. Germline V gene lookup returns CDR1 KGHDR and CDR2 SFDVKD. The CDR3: CATIPPGQLTSGQETQYF. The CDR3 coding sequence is TGTGCCACCATACCACCGGGACAGCTGACTAGCGGCCAAGAGACCCAGTACTTC.

The CDR3 loop reads CASSLELDQNTGELFF. The CDR3 region has the DNA TGTGCCAGCAGTTTAGAACTAGACCAGAACACCGGGGAGCTGTTTTTT. This chain joins TRBV12-3 or TRBV12-4 and TRBJ2-2; the D gene is possibly TRBD2 (5 bases). The CDR3 spans 16 residues. The V and J ends lost 1 base and 1 base respectively, with 10 bases between them.

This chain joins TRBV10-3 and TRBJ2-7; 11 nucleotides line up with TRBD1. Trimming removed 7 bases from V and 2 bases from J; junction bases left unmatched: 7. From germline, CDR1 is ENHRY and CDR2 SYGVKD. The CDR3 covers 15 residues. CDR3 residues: CAITRGGQGAYEQYF. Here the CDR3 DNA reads TGTGCCATCACCCGAGGGGGACAGGGGGCCTACGAGCAGTACTTC.

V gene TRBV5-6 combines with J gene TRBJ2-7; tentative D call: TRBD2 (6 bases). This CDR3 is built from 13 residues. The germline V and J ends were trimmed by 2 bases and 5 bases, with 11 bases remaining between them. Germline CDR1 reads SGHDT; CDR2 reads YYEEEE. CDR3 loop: CASSLWDFHEQYF. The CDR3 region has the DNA TGTGCCAGCAGCTTATGGGACTTCCACGAGCAGTACTTC.

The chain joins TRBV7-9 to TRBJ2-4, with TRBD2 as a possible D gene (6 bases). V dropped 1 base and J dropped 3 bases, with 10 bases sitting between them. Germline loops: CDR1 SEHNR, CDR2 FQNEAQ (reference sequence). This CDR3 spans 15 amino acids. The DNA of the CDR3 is TGTGCCAGCAGCTTAGACGGGAGAGGCAAAAACATTCAGTACTTC. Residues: CASSLDGRGKNIQYF.

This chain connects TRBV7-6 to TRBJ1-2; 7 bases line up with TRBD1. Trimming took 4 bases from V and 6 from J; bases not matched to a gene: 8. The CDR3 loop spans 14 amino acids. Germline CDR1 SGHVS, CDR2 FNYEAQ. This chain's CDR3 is CASSSLTGTDGYTF. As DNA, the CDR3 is TGTGCCAGCAGCTCCCTGACCGGGACAGATGGCTACACCTTC.

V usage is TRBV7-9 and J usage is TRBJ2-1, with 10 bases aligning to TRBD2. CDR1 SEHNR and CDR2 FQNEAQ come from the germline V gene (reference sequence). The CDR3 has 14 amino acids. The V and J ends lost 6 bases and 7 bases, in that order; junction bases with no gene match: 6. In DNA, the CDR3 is TGTGCCAGCAGTCCCGGGACTAGCGCGAATGAGCAGTTCTTC. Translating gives CASSPGTSANEQFF.

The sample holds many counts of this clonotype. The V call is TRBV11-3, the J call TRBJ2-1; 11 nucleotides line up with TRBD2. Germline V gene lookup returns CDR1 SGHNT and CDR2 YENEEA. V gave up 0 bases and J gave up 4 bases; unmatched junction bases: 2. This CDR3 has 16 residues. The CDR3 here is CASSLELAGAYNEQFF. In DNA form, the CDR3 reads TGTGCCAGCAGCTTAGAACTAGCGGGAGCGTACAATGAGCAGTTCTTC.

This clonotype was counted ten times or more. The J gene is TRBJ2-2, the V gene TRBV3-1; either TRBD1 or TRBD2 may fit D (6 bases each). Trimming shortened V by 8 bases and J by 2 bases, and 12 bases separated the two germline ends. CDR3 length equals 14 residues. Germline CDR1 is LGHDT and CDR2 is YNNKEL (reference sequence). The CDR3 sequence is CASGGQGNTGELFF. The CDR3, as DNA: TGTGCCAGCGGGGGGCAGGGCAACACCGGGGAGCTGTTTTTT.

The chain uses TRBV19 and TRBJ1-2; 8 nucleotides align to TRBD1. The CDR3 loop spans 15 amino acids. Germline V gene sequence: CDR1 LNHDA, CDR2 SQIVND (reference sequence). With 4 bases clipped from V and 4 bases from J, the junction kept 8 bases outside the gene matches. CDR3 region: CASSKRTGRSYGYTF. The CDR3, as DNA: TGTGCCAGTAGTAAAAGGACAGGGAGAAGCTATGGCTACACCTTC. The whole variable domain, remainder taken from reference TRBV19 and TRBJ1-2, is DGGITQSPKYLFRKEGQNVTLSCEQNLNHDAMYWYRQDPGQGLRLIYYSQIVNDFQKGDIAEGYSVSREKKESFPLTVTSAQKNPTAFYLCASSKRTGRSYGYTFGSGTRLTVV.

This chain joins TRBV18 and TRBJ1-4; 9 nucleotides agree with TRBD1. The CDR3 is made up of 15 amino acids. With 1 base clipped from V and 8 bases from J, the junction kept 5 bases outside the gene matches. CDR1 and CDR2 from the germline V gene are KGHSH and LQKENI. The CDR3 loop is CASSPQGTGKEKLFF. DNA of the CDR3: TGTGCCAGCTCACCACAAGGGACAGGGAAAGAAAAACTGTTTTTT.

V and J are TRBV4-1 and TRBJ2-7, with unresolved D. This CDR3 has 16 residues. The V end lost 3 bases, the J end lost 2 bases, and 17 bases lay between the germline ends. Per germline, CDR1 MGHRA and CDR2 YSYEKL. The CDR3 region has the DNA TGCGCCAGCAGCCATACCCCCGGCAAGCAACCCTACGAGCAGTACTTC. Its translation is CASSHTPGKQPYEQYF.

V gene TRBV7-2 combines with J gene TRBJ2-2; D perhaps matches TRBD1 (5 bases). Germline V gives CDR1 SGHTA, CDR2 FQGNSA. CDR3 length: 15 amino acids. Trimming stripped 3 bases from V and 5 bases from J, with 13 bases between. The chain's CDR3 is CASSLSQGRTGELFF. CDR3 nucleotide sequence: TGTGCCAGCAGCTTGTCGCAGGGTCGAACCGGGGAGCTGTTTTTT.

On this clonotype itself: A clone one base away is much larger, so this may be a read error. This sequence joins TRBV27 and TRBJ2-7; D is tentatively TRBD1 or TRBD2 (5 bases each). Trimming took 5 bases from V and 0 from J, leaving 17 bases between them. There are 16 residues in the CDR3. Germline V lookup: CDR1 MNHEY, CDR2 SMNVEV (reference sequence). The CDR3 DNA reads TGTGCCAGCAGTCTAGCCGAGACAGCGTCCTCCTACGAGCAGTACTTC. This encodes CASSLAETASSYEQYF.

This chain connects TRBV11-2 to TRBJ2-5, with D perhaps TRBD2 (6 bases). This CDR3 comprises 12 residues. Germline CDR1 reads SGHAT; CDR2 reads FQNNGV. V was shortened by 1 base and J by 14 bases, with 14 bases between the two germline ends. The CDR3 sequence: CASSLVAEGPYF. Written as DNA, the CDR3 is TGTGCCAGCAGCTTAGTAGCGGAGGGGCCCTACTTC. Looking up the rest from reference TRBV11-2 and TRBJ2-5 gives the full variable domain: EAGVAQSPRYKIIEKRQSVAFWCNPISGHATLYWYQQILGQGPKLLIQFQNNGVVDDSQLPKDRFSAERLKGVDSTLKIQPAKLEDSAVYLCASSLVAEGPYFGPGTRLLVL.

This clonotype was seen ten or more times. The CDR3 reads CASRGLAGGRETQYF. The CDR3 DNA is TGTGCCAGCAGAGGACTAGCGGGAGGTAGGGAGACCCAGTACTTC. J is TRBJ2-5 and V is TRBV12-3 or TRBV12-4; 14 bases map to TRBD2. With 6 bases clipped from V and 5 bases from J, the junction kept 5 bases outside the gene matches. The CDR3 totals 15 residues.

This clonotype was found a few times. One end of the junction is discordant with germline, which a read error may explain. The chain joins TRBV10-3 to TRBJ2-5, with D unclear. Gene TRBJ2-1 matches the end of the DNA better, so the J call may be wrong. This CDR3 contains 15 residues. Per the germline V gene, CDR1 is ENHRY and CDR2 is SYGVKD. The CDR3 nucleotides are TGTGCCACCAGTGATGTGCCCCAAGGGTCTTTTGAGCAGTTCTTC. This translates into CATSDVPQGSFEQFF.

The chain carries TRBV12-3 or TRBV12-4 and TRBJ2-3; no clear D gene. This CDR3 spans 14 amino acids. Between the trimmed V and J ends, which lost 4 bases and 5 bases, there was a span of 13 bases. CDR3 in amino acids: CASSSKSPKDTQYF. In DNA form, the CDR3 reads TGTGCCAGCAGTTCGAAATCCCCCAAAGATACGCAGTATTTT.